What follows are 9 T cell receptor beta chains derived from one specimen sequenced in a study of cytomegalovirus exposure and HLA in healthy donors. 60 Vbeta and 13 Jbeta primers were used in PCR. Sequencing was performed with immunoSEQ multiplex PCR; in TCRdb, only in-frame clones are kept and a portion is missing. The profile shows roughly 180,000 clones, under 9.5% of them singletons. Sequencing used PBMCs. These receptors were collected from a woman aged 25 to 45 in good health and CMV-seropositive.

This rearrangement joins TRBV5-6 to TRBJ2-3, with TRBD2 matching 9 bases. With V trimmed by 0 bases and J by 2 bases, 4 bases remained unmatched. The CDR3 sequence is 16 residues long. Per germline, CDR1 SGHDT and CDR2 YYEEEE. CDR3 sequence: CASSLVLAGITDTQYF. Written as DNA, the CDR3 is TGTGCCAGCAGCTTGGTTCTAGCGGGAATCACAGATACGCAGTATTTT.

The chain has TRBV7-6 and TRBJ1-2; D gene uncertain. Germline V gene data show CDR1 as SGHVS and CDR2 as FNYEAQ. V lost 5 bases to trimming and J lost 2 bases, with 9 bases between them. The CDR3 is 13 amino acids. The CDR3 coding sequence is TGTGCCAGCAGCGCGGGCCCAAACTATGGCTACACCTTC. It specifies CASSAGPNYGYTF.

The chain recombines TRBV6-5 with TRBJ1-5; 9 nucleotides agree with TRBD1. From germline, CDR1 is MNHEY and CDR2 SVGAGI. Trimming at V came to 5 bases and at J to 0 bases, leaving 2 bases not matched to a gene. This CDR3 contains 15 residues. The CDR3 spells CASSGQGYSNQPQHF. CDR3 DNA: TGTGCCAGCAGTGGACAGGGGTATAGCAATCAGCCCCAGCATTTT.

This clone was detected only a few times. The chain couples TRBV5-4 to TRBJ2-5; D not resolved. The CDR3 has 13 amino acids. Trimming shortened V by 0 bases and J by 1 base, and 4 bases separated the two germline ends. Germline assignment: CDR1 SGHNT and CDR2 YYREEE (reference sequence). This CDR3 is CASSLAFQETQYF. As DNA, the CDR3 is TGTGCCAGCAGCTTGGCCTTCCAAGAGACCCAGTACTTC. The full variable domain, completed using reference TRBV5-4 and TRBJ2-5, is ETGVTQSPTHLIKTRGQQVTLRCSSQSGHNTVSWYQQALGQGPQFIFQYYREEENGRGNFPPRFSGLQFPNYSSELNVNALELDDSALYLCASSLAFQETQYFGPGTRLLVL.

The J gene is TRBJ2-7, the V gene TRBV2; the D gene is possibly TRBD1 (6 bases). Trimming took 6 bases from V and 2 from J, leaving 17 bases between them. Looked up from germline, CDR1 is SNHLY and CDR2 is FYNNEI. The CDR3 contains 15 residues. This CDR3 is CASSMGQTDTYEQYF. The CDR3 DNA follows: TGTGCCAGCAGCATGGGACAAACGGATACCTACGAGCAGTACTTC.

This clone was seen a handful of times. V is TRBV25-1 and J is TRBJ2-7; D is uncertain. Between the trimmed V and J ends, which lost 3 bases and 2 bases, there was a span of 2 bases. The CDR3 has 11 amino acids. Germline V CDR1 and CDR2: MGHDK, SYGVNS. The CDR3 region has the DNA TGTGCCAGCAGTGACACCTACGAGCAGTACTTC. Translation: CASSDTYEQYF.

J is TRBJ2-7 and V is TRBV13; TRBD2 aligns across 7 bases. The ends lost 2 bases at V and 5 bases at J; junction bases unmatched: 6. The CDR3 runs to 14 residues. The germline CDR1 and CDR2 sequences are PRHDT and FYEKMQ (reference sequence). CDR3 DNA sequence: TGTGCCAGCAGCTTACGGGACTATTTAGACGAGCAGTACTTC. It translates to CASSLRDYLDEQYF.

This clone has more than one count but fewer than ten. The chain links TRBV7-2 to TRBJ2-7; a weak D match, TRBD1 (6 bases). Trimming stripped 4 bases from V and 0 bases from J, with 16 bases between. The length of the CDR3 is 16 residues. In germline, CDR1 is SGHTA, CDR2 FQGNSA. This chain's CDR3 is CASSSRTVIYSYEQYF. In nucleotides, the CDR3 is TGTGCCAGCAGCTCCCGGACAGTTATCTACTCCTACGAGCAGTACTTC.

This chain links TRBV7-9 with TRBJ2-3; TRBD2 might be the D (6 bases). Germline CDR1 SEHNR, CDR2 FQNEAQ (reference sequence). V lost 5 bases and J 7 bases, leaving 25 bases between the germline ends. The length of the CDR3 is 17 residues. The CDR3 region has the DNA TGTGCCAGCAGCCCCCGGTGGAGGGGAATGTTCGGAAATACGCAGTATTTT. It translates to CASSPRWRGMFGNTQYF. Supplemented by reference TRBV7-9 and TRBJ2-3, the full variable domain reads DTGVSQNPRHKITKRGQNVTFRCDPISEHNRLYWYRQTLGQGPEFLTYFQNEAQLEKSRLLSDRFSAERPKGSFSTLEIQRTEQGDSAMYLCASSPRWRGMFGNTQYFGPGTRLTVL.